This TCR beta chain was profiled in a study of blood T cell repertoires in COVID-19. Study details: The origin of the acute and convalescent COVID-19 samples was the United States, Italy and Spain. Nucleic acid was either cDNA or gDNA, and it came from T cells, B-cell-depleted T cells, or PBMCs.

The CDR3 totals 16 residues. Germline values: CDR1 SGDLS, CDR2 YYNGEE. Losses at the gene ends were 0 bases for V and 3 bases for J; bases not matched to a gene: 7. Authors' data handling: Estimation of nucleated cell counts relied on the amplification of reference gene primers. Sequenced by immunoSEQ multiplex PCR; TCRdb stores in-frame clones only, minus some. Clonal size and the V and J genes are those of that table, whereas D and trimming came from the DNA. The sample has roughly 120,000 clones; more than 75% are singletons. The sequenced sample was peripheral blood. V gene TRBV9 combines with J gene TRBJ2-3; 7 bases agree with TRBD2. This TCR was recovered from a man over 45 with active COVID-19. CDR3 in amino acids: CASSVGQRGPTDTQYF. DNA of the CDR3: TGTGCCAGCAGCGTAGGTCAGCGGGGACCTACAGATACGCAGTATTTT.